This T cell receptor (beta chain) was obtained from a study of graft-versus-host responses after intestinal transplantation. Across the whole study: For around 3 years after anti-thymocyte globulin induction, all recipients took tacrolimus and steroids.

Tissue processing of the graft released intraepithelial and lamina propria lymphocytes from it. TCRdb's table, derived via immunoSEQ multiplex PCR, lists solely in-frame clones and lacks some. The table lists approximately 14,000 clones, 67% of them singletons. General study points: Declining HvG levels early post-transplant were linked to peak circulating GvH clone levels. Where graft-donor T cell macrochimerism was present, patients had high graft-versus-host to host-versus-graft clonal ratios in allografts.

Remarks on this clone: Its specificity is not known.

V gave up 0 bases and J gave up 6 bases; unmatched junction bases: 8. The CDR3 extends over 17 amino acids. CDR1 and CDR2 from the germline V gene are LGHNA and YSLEER. The chain links TRBV4-3 to TRBJ2-3, with 11 bases fitting TRBD1. The origin of this receptor is a human patient who received an intestinal transplant, so some T cells may come from the graft donor. The material was ileum tissue, obtained approximately 670 days after intestinal transplantation. The chain's CDR3 is CASSQELGQGVADTQYF. CDR3 coding DNA: TGCGCCAGCAGCCAAGAGCTGGGACAGGGGGTCGCGGATACGCAGTATTTT.